This TCR beta chain was captured in a study of cytomegalovirus exposure and HLA in healthy donors. Study as a whole: Tens of millions of unique TCR sequences came from HLA-typed donors in an early release. Ancestry clustering placed about four fifths of approximately 420 genotyped donors in the Caucasian-associated cluster. Study-wide points: The dataset shows that most TCR sequences were rare, while some public TCRs occurred in many donors. In an earlier analysis, in around 590 donors, most V segments appeared productive either ~87% or ~30% of the time.

A multiplex PCR was run with 60 Vbeta primers and 13 Jbeta primers. Using immunoSEQ multiplex PCR, the repertoire was profiled, and TCRdb retains in-frame clones only, with some absent. The table has some 110,000 clones, under 70% seen once; the top ten hold 1.5%. Trimming cost V 0 bases and J 3 bases, with 12 bases left between them. Germline V gene sequence: CDR1 SGHRS, CDR2 YFSETQ. The CDR3 extends over 15 amino acids. As concerns this clone: As yet, its antigen is unknown.

The chain is built from TRBV5-1 and TRBJ2-5, with D tentatively TRBD2 (7 bases). The sequence was collected from a man aged 18 to 29 in good health and CMV-seronegative. Sequencing input: PBMCs. The CDR3 loop reads CASSLVGGAEETQYF. In DNA, the CDR3 is TGCGCCAGCAGCTTGGTGGGGGGGGCAGAAGAGACCCAGTACTTC.